The T cell receptor (beta chain) described here comes from a study of blood T cell repertoires in COVID-19. Clones were read by immunoSEQ multiplex PCR, and TCRdb kept only the in-frame ones, dropping some. The sample carries 97,000 or so clones, roughly 90% recorded once. Germline values: CDR1 LGHNA, CDR2 YSLEER. V lost 1 base to trimming and J lost 1 base, with 11 bases between them. This CDR3 is built from 15 residues. The sequenced sample consisted of peripheral blood. This TCR was recovered from a woman in her forties or fifties with COVID-19, enrolled during active disease. The V gene is TRBV4-3, the J gene TRBJ2-7; TRBD2 might be the D (5 bases). The CDR3 region has the DNA TGCGCCAGCAGCCAAGGGACTCACGGATCCTACGAGCAGTACTTC. Translating it yields CASSQGTHGSYEQYF.